The 29 T cell receptor beta chains in this list originate from one sample, sequenced in a study of identical twins. One entry per CDR3 protein, called by TCRdb with MiXCR from the 5' RACE reads. The profile covers roughly 350,000 distinct CDR3 sequences, with roughly 12% appearing a single time and approximately 7.6% taken by the ten largest. This same sample was also part of a study on yellow fever vaccine responses in identical twins.

Sequencing was done on a sample of CD8+ T cells sorted from blood. These receptors came from a woman aged 18-29 years in good health.

This clonotype was counted once. J is TRBJ1-6 and V is TRBV14, with D perhaps matching TRBD1 (6 bases). There are 16 residues in the CDR3. The germline V and J ends were trimmed by 9 bases and 5 bases, with 20 bases remaining between them. Germline values: CDR1 SGHDN, CDR2 FVKESK. The CDR3 DNA is TGTGCCAGGAGCTCTCCGGGACAACCTAATAATTCACCCCTCCACTTT. The encoded protein is CARSSPGQPNNSPLHF. The whole variable domain, filled in from reference TRBV14 and TRBJ1-6, reads EAGVTQFPSHSVIEKGQTVTLRCDPISGHDNLYWYRRVMGKEIKFLLHFVKESKQDESGMPNNRFLAERTGGTYSTLKVQPAELEDSGVYFCARSSPGQPNNSPLHFGNGTRLTVT.

This clonotype was recorded a few times. V gene TRBV9 combines with J gene TRBJ1-1; maybe TRBD1 (5 bases). The germline V gene has CDR1 SGDLS and CDR2 YYNGEE. The CDR3 runs to 15 residues. V lost 3 bases and J lost 1, with 13 bases in between. In nucleotides, the CDR3 is TGTGCCAGCAGCGCCCCGGCGGGGGGGAACACTGAAGCTTTCTTT. Protein product: CASSAPAGGNTEAFF.

This clonotype was found many times. The chain combines TRBV7-9 with TRBJ2-5; D ambiguous. The germline CDR1 and CDR2 sequences are SEHNR and FQNEAQ (reference sequence). Trimming cost V 5 bases and J 2 bases, with 6 bases left between them. The CDR3 is 12 residues long. The CDR3 bases are TGTGCCAGCAGCGGGCTACAAGAGACCCAGTACTTC. It encodes CASSGLQETQYF.

This clonotype was counted between two and nine times. V and J are TRBV3-1 and TRBJ1-3, with no clear D. Trimming pared 4 bases from V and 0 bases from J, leaving 7 bases between. The CDR3 loop spans 14 amino acids. Germline CDR1 LGHDT, CDR2 YNNKEL (reference sequence). The CDR3 reads CASSPGSSGNTIYF. CDR3 DNA sequence: TGTGCCAGCAGCCCGGGCAGCTCTGGAAACACCATATATTTT.

This clonotype showed up many times. The chain carries TRBV5-1 and TRBJ2-7; D is unclear. The germline V gene encodes CDR1 SGHRS and CDR2 YFSETQ. The V gene lost 0 bases and the J gene lost 6 bases, with 13 bases spanning the gap. The CDR3 loop spans 14 amino acids. The CDR3 DNA reads TGCGCCAGCAGCTTGGTTTACGGCAGGAGCGAGCAGTACTTC. It is translated as CASSLVYGRSEQYF. Using reference TRBV5-1 and TRBJ2-7 for the parts outside the CDR3, the full variable domain is KAGVTQTPRYLIKTRGQQVTLSCSPISGHRSVSWYQQTPGQGLQFLFEYFSETQRNKGNFPGRFSGRQFSNSRSEMNVSTLELGDSALYLCASSLVYGRSEQYFGPGTRLTVT.

The gene calls are TRBV20-1 and TRBJ2-7, with TRBD2 as a possible D gene (6 bases). V lost 3 bases, J lost 2 bases, and 14 bases lay in between. Germline-derived CDR1 and CDR2 are DFQATT and SNEGSKA (reference sequence). This CDR3 contains 14 residues. The CDR3 spells CSARGDFRTYEQYF. Here the CDR3 DNA reads TGCAGTGCTAGGGGGGACTTTCGTACCTACGAGCAGTACTTC.

This clonotype was picked up many times. The gene calls are TRBV20-1 and TRBJ2-7; TRBD1 might be the D (6 bases). Trimming cost V 2 bases and J 3 bases, with 11 bases left between them. Germline loops: CDR1 DFQATT, CDR2 SNEGSKA (reference sequence). The CDR3 is made up of 13 amino acids. The CDR3 loop reads CSARLQGFYEQYF. Written as DNA, the CDR3 is TGCAGTGCTAGATTACAGGGTTTCTACGAGCAGTACTTC.

This clonotype has ten or more counts. CDR3 sequence (DNA): TGCAGCGTTGTCGCGGGCTACAATGAGCAGTTCTTC. Encoded protein: CSVVAGYNEQFF. The chain employs TRBV29-1 and TRBJ2-1; TRBD2 is a possible D gene (5 bases). The CDR3 contains 12 residues. The V gene's germline CDR1 is SQVTM and CDR2 ANQGSEA. V lost 4 bases and J lost 3, with 7 bases in between.

This clonotype was recorded a few times. V gene TRBV29-1 combines with J gene TRBJ1-2; D possibly corresponds to TRBD1 (6 bases). The V end lost 7 bases, the J end lost 4 bases, and 19 bases lay between the germline ends. Looked up from germline, CDR1 is SQVTM and CDR2 is ANQGSEA. The CDR3 contains 14 residues. This CDR3 is CSAETRQDGYGYTF. CDR3 DNA: TGCAGCGCCGAGACCCGACAGGACGGCTATGGCTACACCTTC.

This clonotype was detected a few times. V usage is TRBV20-1 and J usage is TRBJ2-1; 8 bases align to TRBD2. In germline, CDR1 is DFQATT, CDR2 SNEGSKA (reference sequence). V shed 4 bases and J 4 bases; nucleotides not matched to a gene: 3. The CDR3 extends over 13 amino acids. This CDR3 is CSAKTSDYNEQFF. The CDR3 bases are TGCAGTGCTAAGACTAGCGATTACAATGAGCAGTTCTTC.

This clonotype came up a few times. This chain joins TRBV12-3 or TRBV12-4 and TRBJ2-1; D uncertain. This CDR3 region has 15 residues. V shed 3 bases and J shed 5 bases, with 14 bases lying between them. The CDR3 loop is CASSFGSPSHNEQFF. The CDR3 DNA follows: TGTGCCAGCAGTTTTGGTTCCCCCTCTCACAATGAGCAGTTCTTC.

V usage is TRBV28 and J usage is TRBJ2-3; D not certain. This CDR3 spans 14 amino acids. Per the germline V gene, CDR1 is MDHEN and CDR2 is SYDVKM. The V end was cut by 3 bases, the J end by 2 bases, with 9 bases between. The chain's CDR3 is CASSFGDLTDTQYF. CDR3 in DNA: TGTGCCAGCAGTTTTGGCGACCTCACAGATACGCAGTATTTT.

The chain has TRBV11-3 and TRBJ2-5; 13 bases line up with TRBD2. Unmatched junction bases numbered 5, after V lost 5 bases and J lost 5 bases. Germline CDR1 SGHNT, CDR2 YENEEA. This CDR3 contains 15 residues. The CDR3 DNA sequence: TGTGCCAGCAGCCCGGGACTAGCGGGATGGGAGACCCAGTACTTC. Residues: CASSPGLAGWETQYF.

This clonotype was found a few times. The chain is built from TRBV27 and TRBJ2-1; 7 bases align to TRBD1. Germline CDR1 is MNHEY and CDR2 is SMNVEV (reference sequence). The CDR3 totals 15 residues. Trimming at V came to 2 bases and at J to 2 bases, leaving 3 bases not matched to a gene. The chain's CDR3 is CASSLTGATYNEQFF. Here the CDR3 DNA reads TGTGCCAGCAGTTTAACAGGGGCCACCTACAATGAGCAGTTCTTC.

This clonotype has a handful of counts. This chain joins TRBV11-2 and TRBJ2-1, with a weak D call TRBD2 (6 bases). CDR1 is SGHAT and CDR2 is FQNNGV in the germline V gene. V lost 7 bases to trimming and J lost 1 base, with 17 bases between them. There are 16 residues in the CDR3. CDR3: CASTAEGGGSYNEQFF. The CDR3 region has the DNA TGTGCCAGCACGGCGGAGGGAGGTGGTTCCTACAATGAGCAGTTCTTC.

This clonotype was seen ten or more times. This rearrangement joins TRBV28 to TRBJ2-1; 9 bases map to TRBD1. V lost 5 bases and J lost 7; bases outside the gene matches: 9. Germline V gives CDR1 MDHEN, CDR2 SYDVKM. The CDR3 contains 15 residues. The CDR3 loop reads CASSAWDRVGNEQFF. CDR3 coding DNA: TGTGCCAGCAGTGCATGGGACAGGGTAGGGAATGAGCAGTTCTTC.

This chain joins TRBV20-1 and TRBJ2-7; TRBD2 aligns across 10 bases. Germline loops: CDR1 DFQATT, CDR2 SNEGSKA (reference sequence). J was trimmed by 6 bases and V by 0 bases; bases with no gene match: 8. The CDR3 is 15 amino acids. The CDR3 sequence is CSAREVGTSVSEQYF. DNA for the CDR3: TGCAGTGCTAGAGAGGTAGGGACTAGCGTCTCCGAGCAGTACTTC.

This clonotype was counted between two and nine times. The V call is TRBV12-3 or TRBV12-4, the J call TRBJ2-3; the D gene is possibly TRBD1 (5 bases). This CDR3 has 14 amino acids. Trimming cost V 5 bases and J 0 bases, with 9 bases left between them. In DNA form, the CDR3 reads TGTGCCAGCAGTCCCCGACAGAGCACAGATACGCAGTATTTT. Its translation is CASSPRQSTDTQYF.

The table lists this clonotype with a few counts. The CDR3 DNA reads as TGTGCCAGCAGCTTAGGGACGACTAGTTTGCATGAGCAGTTCTTC. Translation gives CASSLGTTSLHEQFF. J is TRBJ2-1 and V is TRBV7-8, with D perhaps TRBD2 (6 bases). Trimming removed 1 base at V and 8 bases at J, with 15 bases between. CDR1 is SGHVS and CDR2 is FQNEAQ in the germline V gene. The CDR3 consists of 15 residues. Drawing the rest from reference TRBV7-8 and TRBJ2-1, the complete variable domain is GAGVSQSPRYKVAKRGQDVALRCDPISGHVSLFWYQQALGQGPEFLTYFQNEAQLDKSGLPSDRFFAERPEGSVSTLKIQRTQQEDSAVYLCASSLGTTSLHEQFFGPGTRLTVL.

This clonotype was found a few times. The genes are TRBV2 and TRBJ2-2, with TRBD1 identical over 8 bases. CDR1 SNHLY and CDR2 FYNNEI come from the germline V gene. The CDR3 has 18 residues. Trimming at V came to 3 bases and at J to 6 bases, leaving 15 bases not matched to a gene. CDR3 nucleotide sequence: TGTGCCAGCAGTGATAGTCCTTTTGAACAGGGGGATTCCGGGGAGCTGTTTTTT. Translating it yields CASSDSPFEQGDSGELFF.

This clonotype turned up a few times. V is TRBV9 and J is TRBJ2-1, with 9 bases that match TRBD1. This CDR3 is built from 16 residues. Trimming removed 3 bases from V and 3 bases from J; junction bases left unmatched: 7. Germline CDR1 SGDLS, CDR2 YYNGEE. CDR3 sequence (DNA): TGTGCCAGCAGCGCCTCGGGACAGGGATACTACAATGAGCAGTTCTTC. Translating it yields CASSASGQGYYNEQFF.

This clonotype has a count of ten or more. The chain has TRBV4-1 and TRBJ2-7; D possibly corresponds to TRBD1 (5 bases). Germline values: CDR1 MGHRA, CDR2 YSYEKL. V shed 1 base and J shed 3 bases, with 10 bases lying between them. The CDR3 consists of 14 residues. The DNA of the CDR3 is TGCGCCAGCAGCCAAGTTCAGGGAAGCTACGAGCAGTACGTC. Its translation is CASSQVQGSYEQYV.

The table lists this clonotype with a few counts. This rearrangement joins TRBV7-9 to TRBJ2-1; D is uncertain. With 7 bases removed from V and 6 bases from J, the gap between germline ends came to 19 bases. Germline V gives CDR1 SEHNR, CDR2 FQNEAQ (reference sequence). The CDR3 is made up of 15 amino acids. CDR3 coding DNA: TGTGCCAGCACCTCTGGGGATTCAATTAGCAATGAGCAGTTCTTC. Protein: CASTSGDSISNEQFF. Variable domain in full (rest from reference TRBV7-9 and TRBJ2-1): DTGVSQNPRHKITKRGQNVTFRCDPISEHNRLYWYRQTLGQGPEFLTYFQNEAQLEKSRLLSDRFSAERPKGSFSTLEIQRTEQGDSAMYLCASTSGDSISNEQFFGPGTRLTVL.

This clonotype occurred many times. The chain is built from TRBV9 and TRBJ2-1, with 8 positions matching TRBD2. Trimming removed 4 bases from V and 0 bases from J; junction bases left unmatched: 3. CDR1 is SGDLS and CDR2 is YYNGEE in the germline V gene. This CDR3 has 15 residues. Written as DNA, the CDR3 is TGTGCCAGCAGCCCAAGCGGGAGCTCCTACAATGAGCAGTTCTTC. Translating gives CASSPSGSSYNEQFF.

The rearrangement uses TRBV2 and TRBJ2-1; D is perhaps TRBD1 (5 bases). The CDR3 covers 14 residues. V was shortened by 8 bases and J by 4 bases, with 15 bases between the two germline ends. CDR1 and CDR2 (germline): SNHLY, FYNNEI. The CDR3 coding sequence is TGTGCCAGCGAAAGTTGGGGCTCGTACAATGAGCAGTTCTTC. Translation gives CASESWGSYNEQFF.

This clonotype has more than one count but fewer than ten. The chain recombines TRBV28 with TRBJ2-1; 9 bases map to TRBD1. The CDR3 runs 18 residues. Losses at the gene ends were 4 bases for V and 3 bases for J; bases not matched to a gene: 13. Germline loops: CDR1 MDHEN, CDR2 SYDVKM. CDR3 bases: TGTGCCAGCAGTTATTCCCCACAACAGGGGGCTTACTACAATGAGCAGTTCTTC. It yields the protein CASSYSPQQGAYYNEQFF.

This sequence joins TRBV7-9 and TRBJ2-7; no reliable D call. The germline gives CDR1 SEHNR, CDR2 FQNEAQ (reference sequence). The CDR3 covers 14 residues. The V end was cut by 7 bases, the J end by 2 bases, with 15 bases between. CDR3 DNA sequence: TGTGCCAGCACCTCCCGGACCGGAGCCTACGAGCAGTACTTC. This sequence encodes CASTSRTGAYEQYF.

This clonotype was seen only a few times. J is TRBJ2-2 and V is TRBV11-1, with 12 bases that match TRBD2. The V and J ends lost 5 bases and 2 bases, in that order; junction bases with no gene match: 9. CDR1 and CDR2 from the germline V gene are SGHAT and FQDESV (reference sequence). The CDR3 has 18 amino acids. CDR3 nucleotide sequence: TGTGCCAGCAGCCCGACCACTAGCGGGGGGAAAAACACCGGGGAGCTGTTTTTT. This gives the protein CASSPTTSGGKNTGELFF.

This clonotype turned up a few times. The rearrangement links TRBV2 to TRBJ2-7; 10 bases are shared with TRBD2. This CDR3 region has 13 residues. The V gene's germline CDR1 is SNHLY and CDR2 FYNNEI. V was pared by 6 bases and J by 3 bases, with 2 bases of the junction left unmatched. CDR3 DNA: TGTGCCAGCAGAGGACTAGCGGTCTACGAGCAGTACTTC. Protein sequence: CASRGLAVYEQYF.